This record concerns one T cell receptor beta chain sequence. Per the original methods: The authors estimated nucleated cell counts from reference gene primer amplification. The protocol was immunoSEQ multiplex PCR, while the TCRdb copy is restricted to in-frame clones and leaves out a portion. The V and J calls and the clone size are those of that table, but D and trimming were determined from the DNA. The profile covers some 120,000 clones, with 70% to 85% appearing a single time and around 15% taken by the ten largest. This specimen belongs to a study of blood T cell repertoires in COVID-19. Across the whole study: From the United States, Italy and Spain came samples of acute and convalescent COVID-19. In each case, the material was cDNA or gDNA derived from T cells, B-cell-depleted T cells, or PBMCs.

The receptor's source is a woman aged 45-65 years with acute or convalescent COVID-19. The specimen was peripheral blood.

The CDR3 loop reads CASSLDRGNTEAFF. The CDR3 DNA is TGCGCCAGCAGTTTAGACAGGGGTAACACTGAAGCTTTCTTT. The chain combines TRBV10-2 with TRBJ1-1; 8 bases fit TRBD1. J was trimmed by 2 bases and V by 5 bases; bases with no gene match: 4. This CDR3 is built from 14 residues. CDR1 and CDR2 from the germline V gene are WSHSY and SAAADI.